The 7 T cell receptor beta chains in this list originate from one sample, sequenced in a study of T-cell memory formation after mild COVID-19. TCRdb independently ran MiXCR on the 5' RACE reads; one entry per CDR3 protein. Of approximately 490,000 distinct CDR3 sequences in the sample, roughly 22% were seen once. The sequencing sample was made of PBMCs or a T cell subset sorted from them (not recorded which). The origin of the receptors is an adult woman who had mild COVID-19 (a few samples of this study predate the infection). Cell type and time point are not known.

This clonotype was counted only a few times. The rearrangement joins TRBV19 to TRBJ1-1; TRBD1 matches 11 bases. Per the germline V gene, CDR1 is LNHDA and CDR2 is SQIVND (reference sequence). With 3 bases clipped from V and 5 bases from J, the junction kept 5 bases outside the gene matches. The CDR3 spans 15 residues. The CDR3 nucleotides read TGTGCCAGTAGTATGAGGACAGGGGGCTATACTGAAGCTTTCTTT. This translates into CASSMRTGGYTEAFF.

The V call is TRBV20-1, the J call TRBJ1-5, with 12 bases that match TRBD1. The CDR3 spans 18 residues. Trimming removed 5 bases from V and 0 bases from J; junction bases left unmatched: 11. Germline V gene sequence: CDR1 DFQATT, CDR2 SNEGSKA (reference sequence). The CDR3 is CSAPPGTGGAGSNQPQHF. Written as DNA, the CDR3 is TGCAGTGCTCCCCCCGGGACAGGGGGCGCCGGTAGCAATCAGCCCCAGCATTTT.

This clonotype appeared a few times. The chain couples TRBV7-8 to TRBJ2-7, with 10 bases aligning to TRBD2. Trimming at V came to 1 base and at J to 3 bases, leaving 6 bases not matched to a gene. Germline loops: CDR1 SGHVS, CDR2 FQNEAQ. The CDR3 length is 16 residues. CDR3 region: CASSLVLAGANYEQYF. The CDR3 region has the DNA TGTGCCAGCAGCTTAGTCCTAGCGGGGGCGAACTACGAGCAGTACTTC.

The chain is built from TRBV4-3 and TRBJ2-3, with a weak D call TRBD1 (5 bases). The ends were cut back, 5 bases at V and 5 bases at J, with 20 bases in the middle. CDR3 length: 16 residues. Germline V lookup: CDR1 LGHNA, CDR2 YSLEER. Here the CDR3 reads CASSAVWGRVGDTQYF. The DNA of the CDR3 is TGCGCCAGCAGCGCAGTCTGGGGCAGGGTTGGAGATACGCAGTATTTT.

The genes are TRBV19 and TRBJ2-5, with 8 nucleotides matching TRBD1. V gave up 5 bases and J gave up 5 bases; unmatched junction bases: 10. CDR1 and CDR2 (germline): LNHDA, SQIVND (reference sequence). The CDR3 totals 15 residues. The DNA for the CDR3 is TGTGCCAGTAGTTTCCAGACAGGGGCAGGGGAGACCCAGTACTTC. Translation: CASSFQTGAGETQYF.

The chain links TRBV5-4 to TRBJ2-7; D remains ambiguous. Germline CDR1 reads SGHNT; CDR2 reads YYREEE (reference sequence). The CDR3 is 18 amino acids. Trimming cost V 0 bases and J 11 bases, with 30 bases left between them. CDR3 bases: TGTGCCAGCAGCTTGGGAGAGGCGATCTCGATGGCCGATAGGACGGAGTACTTC. Protein: CASSLGEAISMADRTEYF.

The chain combines TRBV19 with TRBJ2-7; 9 bases match TRBD2. CDR1 and CDR2 from the germline V gene are LNHDA and SQIVND (reference sequence). CDR3 length: 15 residues. Germline trimming cut 3 bases from V and 4 bases from J; bases unmatched to any gene: 7. The CDR3 region is CASSIALAGSYEQYF. In DNA, the CDR3 is TGTGCCAGTAGTATTGCTCTAGCGGGATCATACGAGCAGTACTTC.